These 31 T cell receptor beta chains were sequenced from one sample in a study of blood T cell repertoires in COVID-19. Here immunoSEQ multiplex PCR was the method, and the copy in TCRdb shows in-frame clones only, minus some. The table shows about 140,000 clones, with roughly 86% occurring only once. The sequencing input was peripheral blood. The receptors stem from a man aged 70-80 years with acute or convalescent COVID-19.

CDR3 in amino acids: CASSATSGSWATDTQYF. The CDR3 DNA reads TGTGCCAGCAGCGCCACTAGCGGGAGTTGGGCCACAGATACGCAGTATTTT. This rearrangement joins TRBV9 to TRBJ2-3, with 11 bases fitting TRBD2. The CDR3 contains 17 residues. Germline CDR1 SGDLS, CDR2 YYNGEE. J gave up 2 bases and V 3 bases, and 8 bases lay outside the gene matches.

The chain joins TRBV2 to TRBJ1-2, with 9 bases fitting TRBD1. V shed 4 bases and J 7 bases; nucleotides not matched to a gene: 7. The CDR3 extends over 14 amino acids. Germline V gives CDR1 SNHLY, CDR2 FYNNEI. CDR3 sequence: CASSVIQGALGYTF. The DNA of the CDR3 is TGTGCCAGCAGTGTAATACAGGGGGCGCTTGGCTACACCTTC. Combining the CDR3 with reference TRBV2 and TRBJ1-2 gives the whole variable domain EPEVTQTPSHQVTQMGQEVILRCVPISNHLYFYWYRQILGQKVEFLVSFYNNEISEKSEIFDDQFSVERPDGSNFTLKIRSTKLEDSAMYFCASSVIQGALGYTFGSGTRLTVV.

This chain connects TRBV21-1 to TRBJ1-1; TRBD1 is the table's D call and was not checked against the DNA. TRBV21-1 is listed as a pseudogene. This CDR3 region has 15 residues. The CDR3 protein is CASSKDRGRKTEAFF. Written as DNA, the CDR3 is TGTGCCAGCAGCAAAGACAGGGGAAGAAAAACTGAAGCTTTCTTT.

The V call is TRBV28, the J call TRBJ1-6; D is unclear. Trimming stripped 5 bases from V and 9 bases from J, with 20 bases between. Germline values: CDR1 MDHEN, CDR2 SYDVKM. There are 16 residues in the CDR3. The CDR3 coding sequence is TGTGCCAGCAGTCTATATAATGAGGCCACGACTTCACCCCTCCACTTT. Translated: CASSLYNEATTSPLHF.

The rearrangement links TRBV7-9 to TRBJ2-5; TRBD1 matches at 7 bases. V lost 7 bases to trimming and J lost 7 bases; unmatched junction nucleotides: 6. The CDR3 contains 12 residues. Per the germline V gene, CDR1 is SEHNR and CDR2 is FQNEAQ (reference sequence). This chain's CDR3 is CASNTGAGTQYF. DNA for the CDR3: TGTGCCAGCAATACAGGGGCCGGGACCCAGTACTTC. The full variable domain, with the rest looked up from reference TRBV7-9 and TRBJ2-5, is DTGVSQNPRHKITKRGQNVTFRCDPISEHNRLYWYRQTLGQGPEFLTYFQNEAQLEKSRLLSDRFSAERPKGSFSTLEIQRTEQGDSAMYLCASNTGAGTQYFGPGTRLLVL.

The genes are TRBV11-2 and TRBJ1-3; TRBD1 might be the D (6 bases). V was pared by 1 base and J by 2 bases, with 12 bases between. This CDR3 has 16 amino acids. From germline, CDR1 is SGHAT and CDR2 FQNNGV. This CDR3 is CASSLAQGRTGNTIYF. Here the CDR3 DNA reads TGTGCCAGCAGCTTAGCACAGGGTAGGACTGGAAACACCATATATTTT.

This chain joins TRBV6-5 and TRBJ1-4, with TRBD1 as a possible D gene (6 bases). The CDR3 runs to 13 residues. The germline gives CDR1 MNHEY, CDR2 SVGAGI. The V and J ends lost 8 bases and 8 bases respectively, with 15 bases between them. In DNA form, the CDR3 reads TGTGCCAGCGGGGTGATACAGGGCGAAAAACTGTTTTTT. Translated: CASGVIQGEKLFF.

J is TRBJ2-7 and V is TRBV27, with D maybe TRBD2 (6 bases). CDR1 is MNHEY and CDR2 is SMNVEV in the germline V gene (reference sequence). V lost 2 bases and J 3 bases, leaving 8 bases between the germline ends. This CDR3 region has 13 residues. The CDR3 is CASSLGGNYEQYF. The CDR3 DNA reads as TGTGCCAGCAGTTTAGGGGGGAACTACGAGCAGTACTTC.

The genes are TRBV13 and TRBJ2-7; TRBD2 matches at 7 bases. Germline loops: CDR1 PRHDT, CDR2 FYEKMQ (reference sequence). This CDR3 is 14 amino acids long. The V segment lost 5 bases and the J segment 4 bases; nucleotides outside the gene matches: 8. The CDR3 region is CASSPGRDLYEQYF. In DNA, the CDR3 is TGTGCCAGCAGCCCGGGGAGGGACTTGTACGAGCAGTACTTC.

This sequence joins TRBV25-1 and TRBJ1-2, with no clear D. Germline V gene data show CDR1 as MGHDK and CDR2 as SYGVNS. V was cut by 3 bases and J by 8 bases, with 13 bases left in between. The CDR3 extends over 13 amino acids. The CDR3 here is CASSDWSGSGYTF. The CDR3 DNA follows: TGTGCCAGCAGTGATTGGTCGGGGTCCGGCTACACCTTC.

The chain carries TRBV5-1 and TRBJ1-2; the D gene is possibly TRBD1 (6 bases). CDR1 and CDR2 (germline): SGHRS, YFSETQ. Trimming shortened V by 3 bases and J by 6 bases, and 27 bases separated the two germline ends. The CDR3 has 18 residues. CDR3 coding DNA: TGCGCCAGCAGCTACCAACAGGGTAAGGTGCCCGGAGGACATGGCTACACCTTC. This gives the protein CASSYQQGKVPGGHGYTF.

This rearrangement joins TRBV4-2 to TRBJ2-3; 9 nucleotides align to TRBD1. Germline assignment: CDR1 LGHNA and CDR2 YNFKEQ. Unmatched junction bases numbered 3, after V lost 1 base and J lost 4 bases. This CDR3 spans 15 amino acids. CDR3 nucleotide sequence: TGTGCCAGCAGCCAAGGGGGACAGGGACCAGATACGCAGTATTTT. Encoded protein: CASSQGGQGPDTQYF.

This chain uses TRBV4-1 with TRBJ1-3, with a weak D call TRBD1 (6 bases). The V gene's germline CDR1 is MGHRA and CDR2 YSYEKL. The CDR3 spans 16 residues. V was cut by 4 bases and J by 2 bases, with 15 bases left in between. CDR3 DNA: TGCGCCAGCAGCCGCCCTCCACAGGGAGCTGGAAACACCATATATTTT. Protein sequence: CASSRPPQGAGNTIYF.

This sequence joins TRBV19 and TRBJ1-1, with 8 bases lining up with TRBD1. V trimming: 7 bases; J trimming: 5 bases; junction bases outside the gene matches: 6. The CDR3 consists of 13 residues. In germline, CDR1 is LNHDA, CDR2 SQIVND (reference sequence). The CDR3 nucleotides read TGTGCCAGTAAGGACAGGGTTGGAACTGAAGCTTTCTTT. It translates to CASKDRVGTEAFF.

V usage is TRBV5-1 and J usage is TRBJ2-3; D might be TRBD2 (6 bases). The CDR3 is 15 amino acids. Germline values: CDR1 SGHRS, CDR2 YFSETQ. V gave up 0 bases and J gave up 3 bases, with 11 bases separating them. This chain's CDR3 is CASSLVGGGTDTQYF. CDR3 nucleotides: TGCGCCAGCAGCTTGGTGGGAGGCGGAACAGATACGCAGTATTTT. The entire variable domain, with the rest obtained from reference TRBV5-1 and TRBJ2-3, is as follows: KAGVTQTPRYLIKTRGQQVTLSCSPISGHRSVSWYQQTPGQGLQFLFEYFSETQRNKGNFPGRFSGRQFSNSRSEMNVSTLELGDSALYLCASSLVGGGTDTQYFGPGTRLTVL.

V gene TRBV5-1 combines with J gene TRBJ2-1, with 8 bases fitting TRBD1. Losses at the gene ends were 0 bases for V and 6 bases for J; bases not matched to a gene: 5. The CDR3 is 15 amino acids. Germline CDR1 reads SGHRS; CDR2 reads YFSETQ. DNA for the CDR3: TGCGCCAGCAGCTTGGGTCAGGGGGCTTCCAATGAGCAGTTCTTC. Protein: CASSLGQGASNEQFF.

The chain carries TRBV6-4 and TRBJ1-6, with unresolved D. This CDR3 has 13 residues. Deletions cut 6 bases from V and 9 bases from J, with 12 bases between. Germline loops: CDR1 MRHNA, CDR2 SNTAGT. CDR3 in amino acids: CASSEVEASPLHF. The CDR3 bases are TGTGCCAGCAGCGAGGTTGAAGCTTCACCCCTCCACTTT.

The V call is TRBV7-2, the J call TRBJ2-1, with D perhaps matching TRBD1 (6 bases). Trimming cost V 8 bases and J 4 bases, with 15 bases left between them. This CDR3 is 14 amino acids long. Germline CDR1 is SGHTA and CDR2 is FQGNSA. CDR3 amino acids: CASSGSDSYNEQFF. CDR3 bases: TGTGCCAGCTCCGGTTCGGACAGTTACAATGAGCAGTTCTTC.

The V and J genes are TRBV11-2 and TRBJ1-1; 10 bases line up with TRBD1. CDR1 SGHAT and CDR2 FQNNGV come from the germline V gene. V shed 5 bases, J shed 6 bases, and the junction held 3 bases outside the gene matches. This CDR3 region has 13 residues. The CDR3 nucleotides are TGTGCCAGCAGCATCGGGACAGGGGCTGAAGCTTTCTTT. This codes for CASSIGTGAEAFF.

This chain joins TRBV5-1 and TRBJ2-5; a possible D gene is TRBD2 (5 bases). The germline CDR1 and CDR2 sequences are SGHRS and YFSETQ. The CDR3 loop spans 13 amino acids. V lost 4 bases to trimming and J lost 0 bases, with 7 bases between them. In DNA form, the CDR3 reads TGCGCCAGCAGCCGGGGTCACCAAGAGACCCAGTACTTC. Its translation: CASSRGHQETQYF.

This clone was seen a handful of times. This rearrangement joins TRBV7-9 to TRBJ2-1; D may be TRBD2 (5 bases). V dropped 2 bases and J dropped 7 bases, with 6 bases sitting between them. Germline lookup yields CDR1 SEHNR and CDR2 FQNEAQ (reference sequence). This CDR3 has 12 residues. CDR3 amino acids: CASSLRGNEQFF. CDR3 nucleotides: TGTGCCAGCAGCTTACGGGGTAATGAGCAGTTCTTC. Drawing the rest from reference TRBV7-9 and TRBJ2-1, the complete variable domain is DTGVSQNPRHKITKRGQNVTFRCDPISEHNRLYWYRQTLGQGPEFLTYFQNEAQLEKSRLLSDRFSAERPKGSFSTLEIQRTEQGDSAMYLCASSLRGNEQFFGPGTRLTVL.

The chain recombines TRBV3-1 (or the pseudogene TRBV3-2) with TRBJ2-3, with 12 positions matching TRBD1. J lost 5 bases, V lost 3 bases, and 3 bases had no gene match. Looked up from germline, CDR1 is LGHDT and CDR2 is YNNKEL (reference sequence). The CDR3 contains 15 residues. The CDR3 sequence is CASSQGQGAQDTQYF. Here the CDR3 DNA reads TGTGCCAGCAGCCAGGGACAGGGGGCTCAAGATACGCAGTATTTT.

The genes are TRBV10-2 and TRBJ2-7, with 9 bases fitting TRBD2. Germline V gene data show CDR1 as WSHSY and CDR2 as SAAADI. This CDR3 has 14 residues. The J segment lost 2 bases and the V segment lost 7 bases, leaving 6 bases of the junction unmatched. CDR3 loop: CASIPREGAYEQYF. In nucleotides, the CDR3 is TGCGCCAGCATCCCGCGGGAGGGGGCCTACGAGCAGTACTTC.

The gene calls are TRBV28 and TRBJ1-5; D is possibly TRBD1 (5 bases). From germline, CDR1 is MDHEN and CDR2 SYDVKM. The CDR3 loop spans 14 amino acids. The V end lost 3 bases, the J end lost 1 base, and 7 bases lay between the germline ends. CDR3 bases: TGTGCCAGCAGTTTCCACAGGAGCAATCAGCCCCAGCATTTT. This translates into CASSFHRSNQPQHF.

The chain employs TRBV9 and TRBJ1-5; 7 bases are a match to TRBD1. Germline V lookup: CDR1 SGDLS, CDR2 YYNGEE. This CDR3 has 15 amino acids. The junction had 5 bases not matched to a gene; V was cut back by 3 bases and J by 2 bases. The CDR3 DNA is TGTGCCAGCAGCGCAACAGGGGCGCGCAATCAGCCCCAGCATTTT. Translated, it gives CASSATGARNQPQHF.

This clone was recorded once. The chain recombines TRBV19 with TRBJ1-2, with 8 bases matching TRBD1. Germline-derived CDR1 and CDR2 are LNHDA and SQIVND (reference sequence). Germline trimming cut 5 bases from V and 6 bases from J; bases unmatched to any gene: 17. This CDR3 comprises 17 residues. The CDR3 sequence: CASSESNDRGAMDGYTF. The CDR3 bases are TGTGCCAGTAGTGAATCTAACGACAGGGGAGCTATGGATGGCTACACCTTC.

The J gene is TRBJ2-2, the V gene TRBV6-4, with D possibly matching TRBD1 (6 bases). Trimming left V 6 bases short and J 2 bases short, with 7 bases between. CDR3 length: 13 residues. Germline values: CDR1 MRHNA, CDR2 SNTAGT. CDR3 residues: CASRQGNTGELFF. In DNA form, the CDR3 reads TGTGCCAGCAGACAGGGCAACACCGGGGAGCTGTTTTTT.

The rearrangement joins TRBV11-2 to TRBJ1-1, with D possibly TRBD1 on 6 matching bases. Germline CDR1 reads SGHAT; CDR2 reads FQNNGV. The V gene lost 6 bases and the J gene lost 0 bases, with 14 bases spanning the gap. The CDR3 is 15 amino acids. As DNA, the CDR3 is TGTGCCAGCAGATCGGGGGGCAGGGTGAACACTGAAGCTTTCTTT. This sequence encodes CASRSGGRVNTEAFF.

The chain carries TRBV4-1 and TRBJ2-7; 11 bases are shared with TRBD1. The CDR3 runs to 15 residues. Trimming removed 4 bases from V and 1 base from J; junction bases left unmatched: 3. Germline-derived CDR1 and CDR2 are MGHRA and YSYEKL. CDR3 protein: CASSRGTGGSYEQYF. Here the CDR3 DNA reads TGCGCCAGCAGCCGTGGGACAGGGGGGTCCTACGAGCAGTACTTC.

The gene calls are TRBV28 and TRBJ1-4; 8 bases map to TRBD1. From germline, CDR1 is MDHEN and CDR2 SYDVKM. Trimming took 3 bases from V and 4 from J; bases not matched to a gene: 7. The length of the CDR3 is 16 residues. The CDR3 DNA is TGTGCCAGCAGTTTTATGACAGGGGCACTTAATGAAAAACTGTTTTTT. It specifies CASSFMTGALNEKLFF.

The count of this clone is one. This chain connects TRBV10-3 to TRBJ2-5; 7 bases are a match to TRBD2. After removal of 6 bases from V and 2 bases from J, the junction contained 0 bases not matched to a gene. Germline V gene lookup returns CDR1 ENHRY and CDR2 SYGVKD. CDR3 length: 12 amino acids. The CDR3 spells CAIRGGQETQYF. In DNA, the CDR3 is TGTGCCATCAGGGGGGGGCAAGAGACCCAGTACTTC.